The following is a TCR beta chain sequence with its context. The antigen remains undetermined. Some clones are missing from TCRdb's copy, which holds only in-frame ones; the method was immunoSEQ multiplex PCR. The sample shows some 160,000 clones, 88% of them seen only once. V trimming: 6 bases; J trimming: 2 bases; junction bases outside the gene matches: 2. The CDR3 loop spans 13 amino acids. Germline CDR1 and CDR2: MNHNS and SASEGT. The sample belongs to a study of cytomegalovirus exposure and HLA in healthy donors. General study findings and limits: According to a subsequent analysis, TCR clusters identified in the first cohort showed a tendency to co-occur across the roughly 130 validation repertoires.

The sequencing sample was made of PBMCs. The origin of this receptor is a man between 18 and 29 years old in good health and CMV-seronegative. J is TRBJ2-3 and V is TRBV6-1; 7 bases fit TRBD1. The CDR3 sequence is CASRTGPTDTQYF. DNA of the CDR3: TGTGCCAGCAGGACAGGGCCCACAGATACGCAGTATTTT.